This is a list of T cell receptor beta chains from one sample in a study of identical twins' blood T cells. TCRdb recomputed calls from the 5' RACE reads with MiXCR, one row per CDR3 protein. The sample shows 300,000 to 450,000 distinct CDR3 sequences, 28% of them seen only once. Material: PBMCs. These receptors were taken from a woman aged 18 to 55 in good health. The CDR3 runs from the conserved cysteine through the conserved F or W. The order of the fields is J gene, V gene, clone size, D gene, CDR3 protein, CDR3 DNA. A D gene is named only where the DNA matches it firmly. Size tells how often a clone was seen (once, few, many) or the class of an expanded clone, and some rows leave it out.

TRBJ1-1 TRBV7-9 - - CASSLGHATEAFF TGTGCCAGCAGCCTAGGACACGCCACTGAAGCTTTCTTT
TRBJ2-7 TRBV30 - - CAWRISWHEQYF TGTGCCTGGAGGATTAGCTGGCACGAGCAGTACTTC
TRBJ2-3 TRBV18 few TRBD1 CASSRQGPKNTDTQYF TGTGCCAGCTCCCGACAGGGACCAAAGAACACAGATACGCAGTATTTT
TRBJ1-3 TRBV5-1 - - CASSLTGYGNTIYF TGCGCCAGCAGCTTAACGGGGTACGGAAACACCATATATTTT
TRBJ1-4 TRBV7-9 - TRBD1 CASSGQAVNEKLFF TGTGCCAGCAGTGGACAGGCAGTTAATGAAAAACTGTTTTTT
TRBJ1-2 TRBV29-1 - TRBD1 CSGSGQGGYTF TGCAGCGGCTCTGGACAGGGAGGCTACACCTTC
TRBJ2-2 TRBV20-1 many - CSALQDRNTGELFF TGCAGTGCCCTCCAGGACAGGAACACCGGGGAGCTGTTTTTT
TRBJ1-5 TRBV20-1 - - CSARKNHQPQHF TGCAGTGCTAGAAAAAATCATCAGCCCCAGCATTTT
TRBJ2-5 TRBV12-3/TRBV12-4 - - CATSQGETQYF TGTGCCACGTCCCAGGGGGAGACCCAGTACTTC
TRBJ2-1 TRBV18 - - CASSRDSYSYNEQFF TGTGCCAGCTCACGAGACAGCTACTCCTACAATGAGCAGTTCTTC
TRBJ1-6 TRBV10-3 few - CAISENLGSPLHF TGTGCCATCAGTGAAAACCTAGGATCACCCCTCCACTTT
TRBJ1-4 TRBV20-1 - - CSAPTGGKLFF TGCAGTGCTCCCACGGGGGGAAAACTGTTTTTT
TRBJ2-1 TRBV29-1 few TRBD1 CSVETGINEQFF TGCAGCGTTGAGACAGGGATCAATGAGCAGTTCTTC
TRBJ1-6 TRBV21-1 - - CASSGRSYNSPLHF TGTGCCAGCAGTGGGCGCTCCTATAATTCACCCCTCCACTTT
TRBJ2-1 TRBV2 few - CASSMGGGNNEQFF TGTGCCAGCAGTATGGGGGGCGGGAACAATGAGCAGTTCTTC
TRBJ1-4 TRBV20-1 - - CSASDGGSPEKLFF TGCAGTGCTAGTGACGGAGGGAGCCCAGAAAAACTGTTTTTT
TRBJ2-2 TRBV5-1 few - CASQLVTGELFF TGCGCCAGCCAACTGGTCACCGGGGAGCTGTTTTTT
TRBJ1-1 TRBV27 - - CASSLWRLTTDTEAFF TGTGCCAGCAGTTTATGGCGGCTGACGACGGACACTGAAGCTTTCTTT
TRBJ2-7 TRBV20-1 - - CSARDRVVSYEQYF TGCAGTGCTAGAGATAGAGTCGTCTCCTACGAGCAGTACTTC
TRBJ1-2 TRBV27 - TRBD1 CASRPGQGNYGYTF TGTGCCAGCAGACCGGGACAGGGGAACTATGGCTACACCTTC
TRBJ2-2 TRBV5-1 - - CASSLVWRSGELFF TGCGCCAGCAGCTTGGTGTGGAGGAGCGGGGAGCTGTTTTTT
TRBJ2-1 TRBV20-1 many - CSARLTSGSSYNEQFF TGCAGTGCTAGACTCACCTCGGGGAGCTCCTACAATGAGCAGTTCTTC
TRBJ1-1 TRBV11-3 - - CASSLDFNGGSTFF TGTGCCAGCAGCTTAGATTTTAACGGGGGGTCGACTTTCTTT
TRBJ1-2 TRBV6-6 - TRBD1 CASSGGQDHGYTF TGTGCCAGCAGCGGCGGACAGGATCACGGCTACACCTTC
TRBJ1-5 TRBV6-6 few - CASSLQEHSNQPQHF TGTGCCAGCAGTCTACAGGAACATAGCAATCAGCCCCAGCATTTT
TRBJ2-1 TRBV7-9 - - CTSSLGGKQFF TGTACCAGCAGCTTAGGCGGGAAGCAGTTCTTC
TRBJ1-1 TRBV3-1 - - CASSQGRPNTEAFF TGTGCCAGCAGCCAAGGACGTCCGAACACTGAAGCTTTCTTT
TRBJ2-3 TRBV7-8 - - CASSLAGGGGDTQYF TGTGCCAGCAGCTTAGCGGGAGGGGGTGGAGATACGCAGTATTTT
TRBJ1-5 TRBV5-1 - - CASSPGAISNQPQHF TGCGCCAGCAGCCCGGGAGCTATTAGCAATCAGCCCCAGCATTTT
TRBJ1-1 TRBV5-1 many - CASSFSDKTYTEAFF TGCGCCAGCAGCTTCTCGGACAAGACGTACACTGAAGCTTTCTTT
TRBJ1-4 TRBV9 - - CASSGSVRANEKLFF TGTGCCAGCAGCGGTTCAGTCAGAGCTAATGAAAAACTGTTTTTT
TRBJ1-2 TRBV20-1 - - CSAAGINYGYTF TGCAGTGCGGCTGGGATCAACTATGGCTACACCTTC
TRBJ2-1 TRBV9 - TRBD2 CASSVGTSGSGQFF TGTGCCAGCAGCGTAGGAACTAGCGGGAGTGGGCAGTTCTTC
TRBJ1-2 TRBV2 - TRBD1 CASRDSLYGYTF TGTGCCAGCCGGGACAGTCTCTATGGCTACACCTTC
TRBJ2-1 TRBV29-1 many TRBD2 CSVSTSGSSYNEQFF TGCAGCGTTTCGACTAGCGGGAGCTCCTACAATGAGCAGTTCTTC
TRBJ1-1 TRBV20-1 many - CSARDLRGNTEAFF TGCAGTGCTAGAGATCTTCGGGGGAACACTGAAGCTTTCTTT
TRBJ1-2 TRBV9 few - CASRSYGYTF TGTGCCAGCAGGTCCTATGGCTACACCTTC